This T cell receptor (beta chain) was retrieved from a study of human T cells and chemical hapten exposure. Study overall: Throughout the approximately 24-week study, diphenylcyclopropenone was applied weekly to the patients' scalps. Findings of the study overall: It should be noted that donors had alopecia, so their immune response may differ from healthy people's.

Original handling: From about 20,000 to 690,000 TCRs were found per sample, with a median of around 96,000. TCRdb re-called the RACE reads through MiXCR, storing one row per CDR3 protein. The V and J calls were determined by TCRdb, not by the authors. The sample records 330,000 or so distinct CDR3 sequences, 6% to 7% being singletons. Time point described: patch test 2, 6 weeks after DPC sensitization. Treatment denoted: therapeutic diphenylcyclopropenone sensitization with weekly scalp DPC. Remarks on this clonotype: Its target is unknown.

Germline V lookup: CDR1 SNHLY, CDR2 FYNNEI. The CDR3 consists of 11 residues. Trimming cost V 8 bases and J 2 bases, with 6 bases left between them. This specimen was whole blood, taken in connection with sensitization to the hapten diphenylcyclopropenone (DPC). The receptor comes from a woman between 18 and 29 years old with alopecia areata. Some clones in this sample may be carry-over from other donors' samples. The chain uses TRBV2 and TRBJ2-5; D is ambiguous. CDR3 loop: CASEEQETQYF. DNA of the CDR3: TGTGCCAGCGAAGAGCAAGAGACCCAGTACTTC.